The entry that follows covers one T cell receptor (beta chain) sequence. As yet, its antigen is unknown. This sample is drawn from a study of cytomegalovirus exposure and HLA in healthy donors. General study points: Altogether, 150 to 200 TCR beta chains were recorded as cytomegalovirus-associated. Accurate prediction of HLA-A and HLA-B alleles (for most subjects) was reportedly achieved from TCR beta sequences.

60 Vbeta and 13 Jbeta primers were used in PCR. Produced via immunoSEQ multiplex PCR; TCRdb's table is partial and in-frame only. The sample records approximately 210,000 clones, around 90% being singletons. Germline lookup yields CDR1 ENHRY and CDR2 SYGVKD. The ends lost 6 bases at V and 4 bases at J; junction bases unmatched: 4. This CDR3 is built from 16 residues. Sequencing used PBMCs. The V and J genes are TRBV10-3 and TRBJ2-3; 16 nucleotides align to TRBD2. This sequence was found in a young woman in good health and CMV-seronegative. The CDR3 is CAISHGTSGGADTQYF. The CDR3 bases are TGTGCCATCAGCCACGGGACTAGCGGGGGGGCAGATACGCAGTATTTT.